One sample yielded the 13 T cell receptor beta chains listed below, sequenced in a study of T cell responses to AZD1222 COVID-19 vaccine. The protocol was immunoSEQ multiplex PCR, while the TCRdb copy is restricted to in-frame clones and leaves out a portion. The table records just over 65,000 clones, roughly nine tenths of them present only once. The source was peripheral blood, collected on day 0 of AZD1222 vaccination. The receptors were gathered from an adult in good health.

This clone was observed a single time. The chain couples TRBV19 to TRBJ2-2; D tentatively fits TRBD1 or TRBD2 (6 bases each). CDR1 and CDR2 (germline): LNHDA, SQIVND (reference sequence). CDR3 length equals 15 residues. Trimming took 3 bases from V and 1 from J, leaving 9 bases between them. The CDR3 nucleotides read TGTGCCAGTAGTATGGAGGGACAGAACACCGGGGAGCTGTTTTTT. Its protein is CASSMEGQNTGELFF.

The chain carries TRBV28 and TRBJ2-7, with D hard to call. The CDR3 is 15 residues long. Between the trimmed V and J ends, which lost 2 bases and 4 bases, there was a span of 15 bases. The V gene's germline CDR1 is MDHEN and CDR2 SYDVKM. The CDR3 coding sequence is TGTGCCAGCAGTTTACCCCCTGGTCGATTATACGAGCAGTACTTC. Its translation: CASSLPPGRLYEQYF.

This rearrangement joins TRBV28 to TRBJ1-1; D ambiguous. V dropped 6 bases and J dropped 2 bases, with 13 bases sitting between them. The CDR3 runs to 14 residues. From germline, CDR1 is MDHEN and CDR2 SYDVKM. CDR3 protein: CASSLPGINTEAFF. Written as DNA, the CDR3 is TGTGCCAGCAGCCTTCCCGGGATAAACACTGAAGCTTTCTTT. Variable domain in full (rest from reference TRBV28 and TRBJ1-1): DVKVTQSSRYLVKRTGEKVFLECVQDMDHENMFWYRQDPGLGLRLIYFSYDVKMKEKGDIPEGYSVSREKKERFSLILESASTNQTSMYLCASSLPGINTEAFFGQGTRLTVV.

The chain joins TRBV10-2 to TRBJ2-1; no reliable D call. The CDR3 consists of 12 residues. Trimming took off 0 bases at V and 5 bases at J, with 2 bases between the two ends. Germline values: CDR1 WSHSY, CDR2 SAAADI. Written as DNA, the CDR3 is TGCGCCAGCAGTGAGTCGGACAATGAGCAGTTCTTC. Protein: CASSESDNEQFF.

This sequence joins TRBV29-1 and TRBJ2-7; tentative D call: TRBD1 (6 bases). Germline CDR1 is SQVTM and CDR2 is ANQGSEA. V lost 3 bases, J lost 3 bases, and 12 bases lay in between. This CDR3 has 13 residues. The CDR3: CSVDTGSLYEQYF. In DNA, the CDR3 is TGCAGCGTTGACACAGGGTCACTCTACGAGCAGTACTTC.

The chain links TRBV27 to TRBJ1-1, with D unclear. With 7 bases removed from V and 1 base from J, the gap between germline ends came to 13 bases. In germline, CDR1 is MNHEY, CDR2 SMNVEV (reference sequence). CDR3 length: 14 residues. This CDR3 is CASTPRPGNTEAFF. The CDR3 bases are TGTGCCAGCACTCCGAGGCCCGGGAACACTGAAGCTTTCTTT.

The genes are TRBV4-2 and TRBJ1-1; D is unresolved. CDR1 and CDR2 (germline): LGHNA, YNFKEQ. Trimming removed 6 bases from V and 1 base from J, with 24 bases in between. The CDR3 is 18 amino acids. The CDR3 loop is CASSQYYLLNPENTEAFF. The CDR3 DNA sequence: TGTGCCAGCAGTCAATACTATCTCTTAAATCCAGAGAACACTGAAGCTTTCTTT.

The gene calls are TRBV29-1 and TRBJ2-3, with 9 bases that match TRBD2. V lost 0 bases to trimming and J lost 3 bases; unmatched junction nucleotides: 7. This CDR3 spans 16 amino acids. Looked up from germline, CDR1 is SQVTM and CDR2 is ANQGSEA. Here the CDR3 DNA reads TGCAGCGTTGAAGATATGGGACTAGCAAGAACAGATACGCAGTATTTT. Its translation is CSVEDMGLARTDTQYF.

The chain employs TRBV5-1 and TRBJ1-6; D is ambiguous. Germline V CDR1 and CDR2: SGHRS, YFSETQ. Trimming shortened V by 2 bases and J by 0 bases, and 9 bases separated the two germline ends. There are 16 residues in the CDR3. The CDR3 is CASSFSPSSYNSPLHF. In DNA, the CDR3 is TGCGCCAGCAGCTTTTCTCCGAGCTCCTATAATTCACCCCTCCACTTT.

In this sample, this clone turned up once. The chain uses TRBV18 and TRBJ1-6, with a weak D call TRBD1 (5 bases). The CDR3 consists of 14 residues. V dropped 6 bases and J dropped 10 bases, with 16 bases sitting between them. CDR1 KGHSH and CDR2 LQKENI come from the germline V gene. The CDR3 reads CASSLLTGESPLHF. The CDR3 DNA reads TGTGCCAGCTCTCTCCTTACGGGGGAGTCACCCCTCCACTTT.

As for this clone: A junction boundary mismatches the germline segment, possibly from a read error. The V and J genes are TRBV20-1 and TRBJ1-1; D unresolved. CDR3 size: 10 residues. Germline CDR1 is DFQATT and CDR2 is SNEGSKA (reference sequence). CDR3 protein: CSARGLPDSF. The CDR3 nucleotides read TGCAGTGCTAGAGGCCTCCCTGATTCCTTT.

This sequence joins TRBV6-1 and TRBJ2-7, with 11 positions matching TRBD2. The CDR3 runs 20 residues. Unmatched junction bases numbered 18, after V lost 0 bases and J lost 5 bases. Germline-derived CDR1 and CDR2 are MNHNS and SASEGT. The CDR3 is CASSEAFRYERLAGRNEQYF. The DNA of the CDR3 is TGTGCCAGCAGTGAAGCCTTCCGGTACGAACGACTAGCGGGAAGAAACGAGCAGTACTTC.

The chain has TRBV6-5 and TRBJ1-3, with D perhaps matching TRBD1 (6 bases). Germline V CDR1 and CDR2: MNHEY, SVGAGI. The CDR3 loop spans 15 amino acids. The V end was cut by 6 bases, the J end by 0 bases, with 12 bases between. The CDR3 protein is CASRGVGASGNTIYF. In DNA, the CDR3 is TGTGCCAGCAGGGGGGTGGGGGCCTCTGGAAACACCATATATTTT.